The rows below give T cell receptor beta chains drawn from one sample of a study of cytomegalovirus exposure and HLA in healthy donors. Assay: immunoSEQ multiplex PCR; the TCRdb copy retains only in-frame clones and omits some. There are tens of thousands of clones in the sample, with roughly 7.3% held by the top ten. The sample consisted of PBMCs. Every receptor here comes from a male donor in good health and CMV-seronegative. The CDR3 runs from the conserved cysteine through the conserved F or W. The D gene is left open where the match is weak.

J gene: TRBJ1-2; V gene: TRBV6-1; D gene: -; CDR3 DNA: TGTGCCAGCAGCCAGGGGAACCCCTATGGCTACACCTTC; CDR3 protein: CASSQGNPYGYTF
J gene: TRBJ2-7; V gene: TRBV5-1; D gene: TRBD2; CDR3 DNA: TGCGCCAGCAGCTGGGACAGCCGCGGACTAGCGGGGGGTTTATCTACGTTGGAGCAGTACTTC; CDR3 protein: CASSWDSRGLAGGLSTLEQYF
J gene: TRBJ1-5; V gene: TRBV7-2; D gene: -; CDR3 DNA: TGTGCCAGCAGCCGGGAGAGCAATCAGCCCCAGCATTTT; CDR3 protein: CASSRESNQPQHF
J gene: TRBJ1-1; V gene: TRBV21-1; D gene: -; CDR3 DNA: TGTGCCAGCAGCAAAAGGTCCAGGACACGGAACACTGAAGCTTTCTTT; CDR3 protein: CASSKRSRTRNTEAFF
J gene: TRBJ2-5; V gene: TRBV20-1; D gene: -; CDR3 DNA: TGCAGCGCGGGGCCGCAAGAGACCCAGTACTTC; CDR3 protein: CSAGPQETQYF
J gene: TRBJ1-2; V gene: TRBV6-1; D gene: -; CDR3 DNA: TGTGCCAGCAGTGAAAATTCGGGTCCCTATGGCTACACCTTC; CDR3 protein: CASSENSGPYGYTF
J gene: TRBJ1-2; V gene: TRBV19; D gene: TRBD1; CDR3 DNA: TGTGCCAGTAACCGACAGGGTTTGGGCTATGGCTACACCTTC; CDR3 protein: CASNRQGLGYGYTF
J gene: TRBJ2-6; V gene: TRBV5-1; D gene: TRBD1; CDR3 DNA: TGCGCCAGCAGCTACCAAACAGGGGCTGGGGCCAACGTCCTGACTTTC; CDR3 protein: CASSYQTGAGANVLTF
J gene: TRBJ2-7; V gene: TRBV9; D gene: -; CDR3 DNA: TGTGCCAGCAGTCTCGGACAGAGCTCCTACGAGCAGTACTTC; CDR3 protein: CASSLGQSSYEQYF
J gene: TRBJ1-1; V gene: TRBV5-1; D gene: -; CDR3 DNA: TGCGCCAGCACCCTTGGTTCGGGGGTGAACACTGAAGCTTTCTTT; CDR3 protein: CASTLGSGVNTEAFF
J gene: TRBJ1-2; V gene: TRBV27; D gene: -; CDR3 DNA: TGTGCCAGCAGTTTGTGGGCCGTTGGCAGTAAAAATGGCTACACCTTC; CDR3 protein: CASSLWAVGSKNGYTF
J gene: TRBJ1-2; V gene: TRBV29-1; D gene: TRBD1; CDR3 DNA: TGCAGCGTTGAAGATCGGGGGACAGGGGTCAGGGGCTACACCTTC; CDR3 protein: CSVEDRGTGVRGYTF
J gene: TRBJ1-6; V gene: TRBV30; D gene: -; CDR3 DNA: TGTGCCTGGACCCCTAGGACTCCTTCAAATTCACCCCTCCACTTT; CDR3 protein: CAWTPRTPSNSPLHF
J gene: TRBJ2-1; V gene: TRBV12-5; D gene: TRBD2; CDR3 DNA: TGTGCTAGTGGTTTGGTCCCCAGCGGGAGACGGAATCAGCAGTTCTTC; CDR3 protein: CASGLVPSGRRNQQFF
J gene: TRBJ2-7; V gene: TRBV28; D gene: -; CDR3 DNA: TGTGCCAGCAGGTCAGTTTACGAGCAGTACTTC; CDR3 protein: CASRSVYEQYF
J gene: TRBJ1-5; V gene: TRBV6-6; D gene: -; CDR3 DNA: TGTGCCAGCAGTGCGGACTGGCTCAATCAGCCCCAGCATTTT; CDR3 protein: CASSADWLNQPQHF
J gene: TRBJ1-5; V gene: TRBV19; D gene: TRBD1; CDR3 DNA: TGTGCCAGTAGTGGGGACAGGTCTTATCAGCCCCAGCATTTT; CDR3 protein: CASSGDRSYQPQHF
J gene: TRBJ2-2; V gene: TRBV6-5; D gene: -; CDR3 DNA: TGTGCCAGCAGCTTCGGAAGCGCGACCGGGGAGCTGTTTTTT; CDR3 protein: CASSFGSATGELFF
J gene: TRBJ1-5; V gene: TRBV30; D gene: -; CDR3 DNA: TGTGCCTGGAGTGTACAGGTCAATCAGCCCCAGCATTTT; CDR3 protein: CAWSVQVNQPQHF
J gene: TRBJ2-3; V gene: TRBV7-9; D gene: -; CDR3 DNA: TGTGCCAGCACCCCGGGTGCAGATACGCAGTATTTT; CDR3 protein: CASTPGADTQYF
J gene: TRBJ2-3; V gene: TRBV7-9; D gene: TRBD2; CDR3 DNA: TGTGCCAGCAGCGCACCCAGGAGAACGACCGGGACTAGGGGAGATACGCAGTATTTT; CDR3 protein: CASSAPRRTTGTRGDTQYF
J gene: TRBJ1-1; V gene: TRBV4-1; D gene: -; CDR3 DNA: TGCGCCAGCAGCCAAGAAGGGGGAACCTTTTCGAACACTGAAGCTTTCTTT; CDR3 protein: CASSQEGGTFSNTEAFF
J gene: TRBJ2-1; V gene: TRBV11-1; D gene: TRBD2; CDR3 DNA: TGTGCCAGCAGCTTAGGAGCGGGAGGGGTTCAGAATGAGCAGTTCTTC; CDR3 protein: CASSLGAGGVQNEQFF
J gene: TRBJ1-5; V gene: TRBV7-2; D gene: -; CDR3 DNA: TGTGCCAGCAGCTTAGACAGGGCCCAGCCCCAGCATTTT; CDR3 protein: CASSLDRAQPQHF
J gene: TRBJ2-1; V gene: TRBV5-1; D gene: TRBD2; CDR3 DNA: TGCGCCAGCAAACCCCCGGGACTAGAGGGCAATGAGCAGCTCTTC; CDR3 protein: CASKPPGLEGNEQLF
J gene: TRBJ1-1; V gene: TRBV10-1; D gene: -; CDR3 DNA: TGCGCCAGCAGTGATGGGGCGGACACTGAAGCTTTCTTT; CDR3 protein: CASSDGADTEAFF
J gene: TRBJ1-1; V gene: TRBV6-1; D gene: -; CDR3 DNA: TGTGCCAGCAGTGCGAACAGGGCGAGTGCCACTGAAGCTTTCTTT; CDR3 protein: CASSANRASATEAFF
J gene: TRBJ2-5; V gene: TRBV15; D gene: TRBD1; CDR3 DNA: TGTGCCACCAGCAGACCCCAGACAGGGCGGGAGACCCAGTACTTC; CDR3 protein: CATSRPQTGRETQYF
J gene: TRBJ1-2; V gene: TRBV30; D gene: -; CDR3 DNA: TGTGCCTGGAGTGTACGGGCCAGGGGCAACTATGGCTACACCTTC; CDR3 protein: CAWSVRARGNYGYTF
J gene: TRBJ1-2; V gene: TRBV7-2; D gene: TRBD1; CDR3 DNA: TGTGCCAGCAGCTCTCACAGGGGGCAATTTGGCTACACCTTC; CDR3 protein: CASSSHRGQFGYTF
J gene: TRBJ2-5; V gene: TRBV5-1; D gene: -; CDR3 DNA: TGCGCCAGCAGCTTGGGCAGACAAGAGACCCAGTACTTC; CDR3 protein: CASSLGRQETQYF
J gene: TRBJ2-2; V gene: TRBV6-1; D gene: TRBD1; CDR3 DNA: TGTGCCAGTCCCGGGCGGGACAGGGAACTCGGGGAGCTGTTTTTT; CDR3 protein: CASPGRDRELGELFF
J gene: TRBJ2-5; V gene: TRBV9; D gene: TRBD1; CDR3 DNA: TGTGCCAGCAGCGCCGGGACAGTCCAAGAGACCCAGTACTTC; CDR3 protein: CASSAGTVQETQYF
J gene: TRBJ1-4; V gene: TRBV19; D gene: -; CDR3 DNA: TGTGCCAGTAGTTGGCAACCCAAGGGGGATGAAAAACTGTTTTTT; CDR3 protein: CASSWQPKGDEKLFF
J gene: TRBJ2-2; V gene: TRBV11-2; D gene: -; CDR3 DNA: TGTGCCATTCCGGAGGGTATAGGGGAGCTGTTTTTT; CDR3 protein: CAIPEGIGELFF
J gene: TRBJ1-2; V gene: TRBV6-6; D gene: TRBD1; CDR3 DNA: TGTGCCAGCAGGCGCCCGGGACAGGAGGACTATGGCTACACCTTC; CDR3 protein: CASRRPGQEDYGYTF
J gene: TRBJ2-2; V gene: TRBV28; D gene: -; CDR3 DNA: TGTGCCAGCCACGCGGGGGCTGCCGGGGAGCTGTTTTTT; CDR3 protein: CASHAGAAGELFF
J gene: TRBJ1-2; V gene: TRBV19; D gene: TRBD1; CDR3 DNA: TGTGCCAGTAGTTCGGGCCCACAGGGGGTCGAGTCTGGCTACACCTTC; CDR3 protein: CASSSGPQGVESGYTF